This is a list of T cell receptor beta chains from one sample in a study of beta chain features in type 1 diabetes. Method: immunoSEQ multiplex PCR; TCRdb's copy keeps in-frame clones and lacks some. The data contain about 320,000 clones, 12% to 15% of them seen just once; the ten biggest clones take up 6.7%. Sequencing used central memory CD4+ T cells from blood. The receptors were sampled from a man aged 25-45 years in good health. The CDR3 runs from the conserved cysteine through the conserved F or W. D genes are given only for firm matches. Some rows have no size entry. The others give once, few or many, or a class for an expanded clone.

CDR3: CASTGDRVLLRTEAFF
DNA: TGTGCCAGCACCGGGGACAGGGTATTGTTGAGGACTGAAGCTTTCTTT
V: TRBV2
D: TRBD1
J: TRBJ1-1
size: few

CDR3: CASSEGAWGIAEAFF
DNA: TGCGCCAGCAGTGAGGGGGCGTGGGGTATCGCTGAAGCTTTCTTT
V: TRBV10-2
D: NA
J: TRBJ1-1
size: NA

CDR3: CASSSGSTNEKLFF
DNA: TGTGCCAGCAGCTCGGGATCAACTAATGAAAAACTGTTTTTT
V: TRBV5-4
D: NA
J: TRBJ1-4
size: few

CDR3: CASSYRSGYNEQFF
DNA: TGTGCCAGCAGTTACCGTAGCGGCTACAATGAGCAGTTCTTC
V: TRBV6-6
D: NA
J: TRBJ2-1
size: few

CDR3: CASSGASGNPNTEQFF
DNA: TGTGCCAGCAGCGGCGCTAGCGGGAACCCTAACACTGAGCAGTTCTTC
V: TRBV9
D: TRBD2
J: TRBJ2-1
size: few

CDR3: CASSGGTGNTEAFF
DNA: TGCGCCAGCAGCGGAGGGACAGGGAACACTGAAGCTTTCTTT
V: TRBV5-1
D: TRBD1
J: TRBJ1-1
size: NA

CDR3: CASRNPGYGYTF
DNA: TGTGCCAGCAGGAACCCAGGATATGGCTACACCTTC
V: TRBV6-6
D: NA
J: TRBJ1-2
size: NA

CDR3: CASSPQGAGVQETQYF
DNA: TGTGCCAGCAGCCCCCAGGGGGCGGGGGTACAAGAGACCCAGTACTTC
V: TRBV11-3
D: NA
J: TRBJ2-5
size: few

CDR3: CASSSNSPLHF
DNA: TGTGCCAGCAGCTCCAATTCACCCCTCCACTTT
V: TRBV11-2
D: NA
J: TRBJ1-6
size: few

CDR3: CASRYGSSNQPQHF
DNA: TGTGCCAGCAGGTACGGGAGTAGCAATCAGCCCCAGCATTTT
V: TRBV13
D: NA
J: TRBJ1-5
size: few

CDR3: CASSYQVQPQHF
DNA: TGTGCCAGCAGTTATCAGGTTCAGCCCCAGCATTTT
V: TRBV6-5
D: NA
J: TRBJ1-5
size: NA

CDR3: CAWNADGGDNQPQHF
DNA: TGTGCCTGGAACGCCGACGGGGGGGACAATCAGCCCCAGCATTTT
V: TRBV30
D: NA
J: TRBJ1-5
size: NA

CDR3: CASSHRRGGRYEQYF
DNA: TGCGCCAGCAGCCACAGGCGGGGGGGGAGGTACGAGCAGTACTTC
V: TRBV4-1
D: TRBD2
J: TRBJ2-7
size: NA

CDR3: CASSGNLGDEQFF
DNA: TGTGCCAGCAGCGGCAATTTAGGGGATGAGCAGTTCTTC
V: TRBV7-9
D: NA
J: TRBJ2-1
size: few

CDR3: CASSRNQGNTEAFF
DNA: TGCGCCAGCAGCCGAAACCAGGGGAACACTGAAGCTTTCTTT
V: TRBV4-1
D: NA
J: TRBJ1-1
size: medium-sized

CDR3: CASSLAGTGVDTQYF
DNA: TGTGCCAGCAGCTTAGCCGGGACAGGGGTAGATACGCAGTATTTT
V: TRBV7-9
D: TRBD1
J: TRBJ2-3
size: few

CDR3: CASGKGHGQGTQYF
DNA: TGTGCTAGTGGAAAGGGACACGGTCAGGGGACCCAGTACTTC
V: TRBV12-5
D: NA
J: TRBJ2-5
size: few

CDR3: CASSLMERNTIYF
DNA: TGTGCCAGCAGCTTAATGGAGAGAAACACCATATATTTT
V: TRBV7-6
D: NA
J: TRBJ1-3
size: few

CDR3: CASSQDRAWELFF
DNA: TGCGCCAGCAGCCAAGATAGGGCGTGGGAGCTGTTTTTT
V: TRBV4-3
D: NA
J: TRBJ2-2
size: NA

CDR3: CSVVLGGTDTQYF
DNA: TGCAGCGTTGTTCTAGGGGGCACAGATACGCAGTATTTT
V: TRBV29-1
D: NA
J: TRBJ2-3
size: NA

CDR3: CASSQDGASGNTIYF
DNA: TGTGCCAGCAGCCAGGACGGAGCCTCTGGAAACACCATATATTTT
V: TRBV27
D: NA
J: TRBJ1-3
size: NA

CDR3: CASSLGQGETQYF
DNA: TGCGCCAGCAGCTTGGGACAGGGCGAGACCCAGTACTTC
V: TRBV5-1
D: TRBD1
J: TRBJ2-5
size: NA

CDR3: CASSGAGSATQYF
DNA: TGTGCCAGCAGCGGTGCGGGCAGCGCTACGCAGTATTTT
V: TRBV7-2
D: NA
J: TRBJ2-3
size: many

CDR3: CASSPTSLAETQYF
DNA: TGTGCCAGCAGCCCGACTAGTTTAGCAGAGACCCAGTACTTC
V: TRBV6-5
D: NA
J: TRBJ2-5
size: few

CDR3: CASSQDLAGAEYQETQYF
DNA: TGCGCCAGCAGCCAAGATTTAGCGGGGGCTGAGTACCAAGAGACCCAGTACTTC
V: TRBV4-3
D: TRBD2
J: TRBJ2-5
size: few

CDR3: CASSPAEGLVNIQYF
DNA: TGTGCCAGCAGCCCGGCCGAGGGCCTCGTCAACATTCAGTACTTC
V: TRBV5-8
D: NA
J: TRBJ2-4
size: few

CDR3: CATQGTGGGGELFF
DNA: TGTGCCACCCAAGGGACAGGGGGCGGCGGGGAGCTGTTTTTT
V: TRBV10-3
D: TRBD1
J: TRBJ2-2
size: NA

CDR3: CASSEAVPGEQYF
DNA: TGTGCCAGCAGTGAAGCGGTCCCGGGGGAGCAGTACTTC
V: TRBV2
D: NA
J: TRBJ2-7
size: NA

CDR3: CASSLVSGPPTQYF
DNA: TGTGCCAGCAGCTTAGTGTCGGGACCTCCGACCCAGTACTTC
V: TRBV9
D: NA
J: TRBJ2-5
size: NA

CDR3: CASSLGVGVVF
DNA: TGTGCCAGCAGCTTAGGAGTGGGAGTGGTCTTC
V: TRBV11-3
D: NA
J: TRBJ2-1
size: NA

CDR3: CASSMTTWTGDLPRDGYTF
DNA: TGTGCCAGTAGTATGACCACCTGGACAGGGGATTTGCCCCGCGATGGCTACACCTTC
V: TRBV19
D: TRBD1
J: TRBJ1-2
size: few

CDR3: CASSLGARGTGELFF
DNA: TGTGCCAGCAGCTTAGGGGCTCGAGGGACCGGGGAGCTGTTTTTT
V: TRBV11-2
D: NA
J: TRBJ2-2
size: NA

CDR3: CASSLVINEQFF
DNA: TGTGCCAGCAGCTTGGTAATCAATGAGCAGTTCTTC
V: TRBV5-5
D: NA
J: TRBJ2-1
size: many

CDR3: CASSYSGGNIQYF
DNA: TGTGCCAGCAGTTACTCGGGGGGAAACATTCAGTACTTC
V: TRBV6-6
D: NA
J: TRBJ2-4
size: NA

CDR3: CATRGVSVNTEAFF
DNA: TGTGCCACACGTGGGGTTTCCGTGAACACTGAAGCTTTCTTT
V: TRBV25-1
D: NA
J: TRBJ1-1
size: few

CDR3: CASSLITGGLEKLFF
DNA: TGTGCCAGCAGCTTAATCACCGGGGGGTTGGAAAAACTGTTTTTT
V: TRBV7-2
D: NA
J: TRBJ1-4
size: few

CDR3: CASSEEGGLAFF
DNA: TGTGCCAGCAGTGAGGAAGGGGGGTTAGCTTTCTTT
V: TRBV2
D: NA
J: TRBJ1-1
size: few

CDR3: CASSLDNEQFF
DNA: TGTGCCAGCAGCCTGGACAATGAGCAGTTCTTC
V: TRBV6-6
D: NA
J: TRBJ2-1
size: few

CDR3: CASSNHLTSYNEQFF
DNA: TGTGCCAGCAGCAATCATCTTACCTCCTACAATGAGCAGTTCTTC
V: TRBV7-2
D: NA
J: TRBJ2-1
size: few